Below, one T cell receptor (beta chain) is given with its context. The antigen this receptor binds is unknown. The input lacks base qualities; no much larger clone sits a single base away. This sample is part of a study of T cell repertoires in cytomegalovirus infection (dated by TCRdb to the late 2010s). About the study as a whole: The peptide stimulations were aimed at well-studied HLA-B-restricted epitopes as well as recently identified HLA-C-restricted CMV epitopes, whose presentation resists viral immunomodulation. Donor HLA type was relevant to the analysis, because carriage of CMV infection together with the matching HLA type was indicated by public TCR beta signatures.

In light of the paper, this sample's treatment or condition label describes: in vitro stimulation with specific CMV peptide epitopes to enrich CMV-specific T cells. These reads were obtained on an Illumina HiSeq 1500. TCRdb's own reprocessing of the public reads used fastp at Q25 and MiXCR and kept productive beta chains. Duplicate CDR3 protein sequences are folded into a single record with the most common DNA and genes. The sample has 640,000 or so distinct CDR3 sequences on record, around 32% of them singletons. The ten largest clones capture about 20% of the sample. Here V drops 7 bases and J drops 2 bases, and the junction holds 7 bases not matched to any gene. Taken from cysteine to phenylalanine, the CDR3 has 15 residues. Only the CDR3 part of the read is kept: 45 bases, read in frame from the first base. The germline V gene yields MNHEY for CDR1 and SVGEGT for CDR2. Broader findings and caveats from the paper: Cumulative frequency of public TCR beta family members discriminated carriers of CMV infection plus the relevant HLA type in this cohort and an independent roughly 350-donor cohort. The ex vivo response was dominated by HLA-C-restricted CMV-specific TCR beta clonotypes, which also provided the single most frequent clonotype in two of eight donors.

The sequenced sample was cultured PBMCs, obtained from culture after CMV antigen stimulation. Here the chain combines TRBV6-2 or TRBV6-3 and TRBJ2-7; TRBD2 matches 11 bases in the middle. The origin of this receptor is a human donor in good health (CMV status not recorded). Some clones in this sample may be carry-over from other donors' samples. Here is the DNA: TGTGCCAGCACCTCACTAGCGGGAGCCCCCTACGAGCAGTACTTC. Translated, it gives CASTSLAGAPYEQYF.